The next 12 T cell receptor beta chains were all read from a single sample in a study of OX40 agonist ivuxolimab in advanced cancers. Sequencing used immunoSEQ multiplex PCR; TCRdb keeps in-frame clones, though not all of them. Seen here are roughly 34,000 clones, around nine tenths observed once, and the top ten hold roughly 1%. The sample consisted of CD4+ or CD8+ T cells sorted from blood, taken in a trial of the OX40 agonist ivuxolimab. The receptors here all came from an adult with an advanced solid tumor such as melanoma, head and neck, liver or kidney cancer.

This clone has only one observation. The chain joins TRBV9 to TRBJ1-2; tentative D call: TRBD1 (6 bases). The V gene's germline CDR1 is SGDLS and CDR2 YYNGEE. The CDR3 runs to 18 residues. Trimming took off 3 bases at V and 8 bases at J, with 29 bases between the two ends. The CDR3 DNA reads TGTGCCAGCAGCGCGGAGGGGCGGAGAAATGGGGGCCGAGGAGGCTACACCTTC. Encoded protein: CASSAEGRRNGGRGGYTF.

V is TRBV27 and J is TRBJ2-2; D is possibly TRBD1 (5 bases). The germline V and J ends were trimmed by 6 bases and 3 bases, with 23 bases remaining between them. The CDR3 consists of 18 residues. Germline lookup yields CDR1 MNHEY and CDR2 SMNVEV (reference sequence). CDR3 sequence reads: CASSIETGHPIHTGELFF. CDR3 nucleotides: TGTGCCAGCAGCATAGAGACCGGACACCCAATCCACACCGGGGAGCTGTTTTTT.

The chain carries TRBV7-2 and TRBJ1-5, with TRBD1 identical over 7 bases. Germline-derived CDR1 and CDR2 are SGHTA and FQGNSA. V dropped 0 bases and J dropped 8; count of bases not matched to a gene: 7. CDR3 length: 15 amino acids. CDR3 sequence reads: CASSLANRGREPQHF. Written as DNA, the CDR3 is TGTGCCAGCAGCTTAGCGAACAGGGGAAGAGAGCCCCAGCATTTT.

This chain uses TRBV5-4 with TRBJ1-2; TRBD1 is a possible D gene (5 bases). Per germline, CDR1 SGHNT and CDR2 YYREEE (reference sequence). This CDR3 contains 13 residues. The V end lost 0 bases, the J end lost 6 bases, and 9 bases lay between the germline ends. The CDR3 protein is CASSLAMGDGYTF. The CDR3 nucleotides read TGTGCCAGCAGCTTGGCCATGGGGGATGGCTACACCTTC. Drawing the rest from reference TRBV5-4 and TRBJ1-2, the complete variable domain is ETGVTQSPTHLIKTRGQQVTLRCSSQSGHNTVSWYQQALGQGPQFIFQYYREEENGRGNFPPRFSGLQFPNYSSELNVNALELDDSALYLCASSLAMGDGYTFGSGTRLTVV.

The chain recombines TRBV6-1 with TRBJ2-7, with 7 bases lining up with TRBD2. The CDR3 loop spans 18 amino acids. V dropped 2 bases and J dropped 5; count of bases not matched to a gene: 18. Germline V gives CDR1 MNHNS, CDR2 SASEGT. The CDR3 DNA is TGTGCCAGCAGTGAATGGAGACCAGCGGGGACCCTGGTCGACGAGCAGTACTTC. Translating it yields CASSEWRPAGTLVDEQYF.

The chain employs TRBV5-6 and TRBJ1-5, with D tentatively TRBD1 (5 bases). CDR3 size: 17 residues. Germline V gene sequence: CDR1 SGHDT, CDR2 YYEEEE. V was shortened by 2 bases and J by 1 base, with 16 bases between the two germline ends. The CDR3 DNA reads TGTGCCAGCAGCTTTCAGGGCCCGGGAAGGAGCAATCAGCCCCAGCATTTT. Its translation is CASSFQGPGRSNQPQHF.

The genes are TRBV9 and TRBJ2-3; no definite D call. V was shortened by 3 bases and J by 4 bases, with 12 bases between the two germline ends. There are 14 residues in the CDR3. Germline V CDR1 and CDR2: SGDLS, YYNGEE. CDR3 residues: CASSDGRKPDTQYF. DNA for the CDR3: TGTGCCAGCAGCGACGGTCGAAAGCCAGATACGCAGTATTTT.

This chain joins TRBV10-1 and TRBJ2-3; 7 bases match TRBD2. The germline gives CDR1 WNHNN, CDR2 SYGVQD (reference sequence). The CDR3 length is 14 residues. Losses at the gene ends were 7 bases for V and 2 bases for J; bases not matched to a gene: 6. The CDR3 bases are TGCGCCAGCAATACCGGGACTACCACAGATACGCAGTATTTT. Amino acid sequence: CASNTGTTTDTQYF.

This clone was picked up one time. The chain couples TRBV30 to TRBJ1-2, with 9 bases matching TRBD1. From germline, CDR1 is GTSNPN and CDR2 SVGIG (reference sequence). The CDR3 spans 13 residues. V shed 3 bases, J shed 8 bases, and the junction held 7 bases outside the gene matches. CDR3: CAWSSGQGRGYTF. The CDR3 bases are TGTGCCTGGAGCTCGGGACAGGGTAGAGGCTACACCTTC.

The chain has TRBV6-5 and TRBJ1-5, with D perhaps matching TRBD1 (5 bases). This CDR3 has 15 residues. In germline, CDR1 is MNHEY, CDR2 SVGAGI. Trimming shortened V by 5 bases and J by 6 bases, and 17 bases separated the two germline ends. The CDR3 sequence: CASSRMPSGGQPQHF. In DNA, the CDR3 is TGTGCCAGCAGTCGTATGCCCTCCGGGGGTCAGCCCCAGCATTTT.

The chain employs TRBV28 and TRBJ1-5; D is perhaps TRBD1 (6 bases). Germline V gene lookup returns CDR1 MDHEN and CDR2 SYDVKM. CDR3 length: 13 residues. Trimming removed 7 bases from V and 5 bases from J, with 12 bases in between. The CDR3 DNA sequence: TGTGCCAGCAAATCAGGGGTGGATCAGCCCCAGCATTTT. Protein product: CASKSGVDQPQHF.

This sequence joins TRBV9 and TRBJ1-4; D call uncertain. V dropped 4 bases and J dropped 8 bases, with 12 bases sitting between them. This CDR3 has 13 amino acids. Germline values: CDR1 SGDLS, CDR2 YYNGEE. In DNA form, the CDR3 reads TGTGCCAGCAGCCCCTTCGGTGGCGAAAAACTGTTTTTT. Residues: CASSPFGGEKLFF.